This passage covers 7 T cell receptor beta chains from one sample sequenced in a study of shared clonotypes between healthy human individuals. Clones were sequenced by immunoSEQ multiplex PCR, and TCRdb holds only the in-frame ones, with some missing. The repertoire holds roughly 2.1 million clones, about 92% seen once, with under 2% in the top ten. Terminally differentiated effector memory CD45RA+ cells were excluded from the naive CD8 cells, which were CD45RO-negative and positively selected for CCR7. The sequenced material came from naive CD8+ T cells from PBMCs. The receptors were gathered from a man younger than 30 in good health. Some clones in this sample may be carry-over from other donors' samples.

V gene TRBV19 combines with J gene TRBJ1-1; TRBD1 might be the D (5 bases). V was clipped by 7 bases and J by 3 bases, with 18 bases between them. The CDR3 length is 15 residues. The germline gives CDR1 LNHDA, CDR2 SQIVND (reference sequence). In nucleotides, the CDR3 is TGTGCCAGTAATGACCGACAGCCGGCATACACTGAAGCTTTCTTT. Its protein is CASNDRQPAYTEAFF.

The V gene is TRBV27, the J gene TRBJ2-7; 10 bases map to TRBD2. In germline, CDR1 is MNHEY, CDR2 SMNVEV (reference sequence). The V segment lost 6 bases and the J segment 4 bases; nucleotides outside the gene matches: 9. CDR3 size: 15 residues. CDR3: CASSSPSSGSYEQYF. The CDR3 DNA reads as TGTGCCAGCAGCTCTCCGTCTAGCGGGAGTTACGAGCAGTACTTC.

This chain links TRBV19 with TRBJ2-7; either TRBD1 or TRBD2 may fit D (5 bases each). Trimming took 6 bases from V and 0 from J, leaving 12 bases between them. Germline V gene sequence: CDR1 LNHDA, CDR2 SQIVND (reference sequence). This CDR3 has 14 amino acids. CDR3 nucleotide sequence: TGTGCCAGTAGGGGACCCGGGACCTCCTACGAGCAGTACTTC. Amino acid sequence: CASRGPGTSYEQYF.

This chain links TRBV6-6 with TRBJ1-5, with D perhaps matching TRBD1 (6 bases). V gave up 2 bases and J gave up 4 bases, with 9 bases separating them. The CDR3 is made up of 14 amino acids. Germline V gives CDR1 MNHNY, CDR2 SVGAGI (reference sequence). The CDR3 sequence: CASSYRDKNQPQHF. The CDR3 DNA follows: TGTGCCAGCAGTTACAGGGACAAGAATCAGCCCCAGCATTTT.

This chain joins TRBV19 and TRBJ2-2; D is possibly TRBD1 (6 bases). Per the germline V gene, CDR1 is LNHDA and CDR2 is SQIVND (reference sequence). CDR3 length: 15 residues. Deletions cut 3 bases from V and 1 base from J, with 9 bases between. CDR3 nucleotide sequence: TGTGCCAGTAGTATGCGCAGGGGGAACACCGGGGAGCTGTTTTTT. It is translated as CASSMRRGNTGELFF. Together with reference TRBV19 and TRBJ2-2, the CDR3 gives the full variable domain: DGGITQSPKYLFRKEGQNVTLSCEQNLNHDAMYWYRQDPGQGLRLIYYSQIVNDFQKGDIAEGYSVSREKKESFPLTVTSAQKNPTAFYLCASSMRRGNTGELFFGEGSRLTVL.

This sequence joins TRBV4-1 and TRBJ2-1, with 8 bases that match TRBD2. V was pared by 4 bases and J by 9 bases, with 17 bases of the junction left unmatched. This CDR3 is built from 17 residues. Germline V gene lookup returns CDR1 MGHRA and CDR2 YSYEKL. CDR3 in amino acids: CASSPLARAGGFSEQFF. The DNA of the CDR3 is TGCGCCAGCAGCCCTCTGGCCCGCGCGGGAGGTTTCAGTGAGCAGTTCTTC.

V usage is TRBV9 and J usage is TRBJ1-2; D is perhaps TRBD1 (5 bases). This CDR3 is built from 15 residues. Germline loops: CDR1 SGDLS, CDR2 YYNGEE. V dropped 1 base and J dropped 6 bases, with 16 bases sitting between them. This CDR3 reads CASSVSGADSDGYTF. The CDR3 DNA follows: TGTGCCAGCAGCGTATCCGGGGCAGATTCGGATGGCTACACCTTC.